The 19 T cell receptor beta chains presented below share a single source sample, sequenced in a study of spatial heterogeneity in lung cancer. As to time point: blood at routine non-recurrence follow-up after resection. The authors sequenced whole RNA from tumor, nontumor lung or frozen PBMC without sorting. Via MiXCR, TCRdb re-called the 5' RACE reads, giving one row per CDR3 protein. The sample lists 25,000 to 30,000 distinct CDR3 sequences; approximately 6% were seen once. Sequencing used PBMCs, obtained at follow-up. The receptors originated from a male donor with early-stage non-small cell lung cancer.

This clonotype appeared a few times. V usage is TRBV5-4 and J usage is TRBJ2-3, with no clear D. V dropped 4 bases and J dropped 2 bases, with 5 bases sitting between them. The CDR3 spans 12 residues. Germline V CDR1 and CDR2: SGHNT, YYREEE (reference sequence). CDR3 amino acids: CASSTYTDTQYF. The CDR3 coding sequence is TGTGCCAGCAGCACTTACACAGATACGCAGTATTTT.

This clonotype was recorded a few times. V and J are TRBV12-3 or TRBV12-4 and TRBJ1-5, with a possible D match to TRBD1 (6 bases). Trimming removed 6 bases from V and 5 bases from J, with 11 bases in between. The CDR3 has 13 amino acids. The DNA for the CDR3 is TGTGCCAGCAGCGCAGGGGAAGATCAGCCCCAGCATTTT. Amino acid sequence: CASSAGEDQPQHF.

This clonotype was observed at least ten times. The V and J genes are TRBV28 and TRBJ1-2; possibly TRBD1 for D (6 bases). V was trimmed by 4 bases and J by 3 bases, leaving 9 bases between them. The germline V gene encodes CDR1 MDHEN and CDR2 SYDVKM. The CDR3 totals 13 residues. CDR3 in amino acids: CASSSPGDYGYTF. The CDR3 DNA reads TGTGCCAGCAGTTCCCCAGGGGACTATGGCTACACCTTC.

This clonotype was counted ten times or more. The rearrangement links TRBV24-1 to TRBJ2-1, with D possibly TRBD1 on 6 matching bases. The V gene lost 9 bases and the J gene lost 10 bases, with 21 bases spanning the gap. This CDR3 has 14 residues. Per the germline V gene, CDR1 is KGHDR and CDR2 is SFDVKD. The chain's CDR3 is CATSEALGGSEQFF. CDR3 DNA: TGTGCCACCTCAGAGGCTCTAGGGGGATCGGAGCAGTTCTTC.

The table lists this clonotype with many counts. The chain couples TRBV7-2 to TRBJ2-1; D unclear. Trimming stripped 4 bases from V and 13 bases from J, with 14 bases between. Germline lookup yields CDR1 SGHTA and CDR2 FQGNSA. CDR3 size: 12 residues. The CDR3 DNA reads TGTGCCAGCAGCTATACAAACCCGCGACAGTTCTTC. Residues: CASSYTNPRQFF.

This clonotype was picked up many times. V and J are TRBV29-1 and TRBJ1-1; 7 positions match TRBD1. The junction had 4 bases not matched to a gene; V was cut back by 5 bases and J by 4 bases. This CDR3 has 12 amino acids. The V gene's germline CDR1 is SQVTM and CDR2 ANQGSEA. CDR3 coding DNA: TGCAGCGTTACAGGGGTAGGCACTGAAGCTTTCTTT. It codes for CSVTGVGTEAFF.

The sample holds many counts of this clonotype. V gene TRBV20-1 combines with J gene TRBJ2-7, with D maybe TRBD1 (6 bases). Trimming removed 5 bases from V and 7 bases from J, with 18 bases in between. CDR1 and CDR2 (germline): DFQATT, SNEGSKA (reference sequence). The CDR3 contains 13 residues. CDR3 DNA sequence: TGCAGTGCTGGGCGGACAGCTTTCGGGGAGCAGTACTTC. This translates into CSAGRTAFGEQYF.

This clonotype was observed many times. The chain recombines TRBV7-2 with TRBJ2-4; TRBD1 matches at 10 bases. Trimming at V came to 5 bases and at J to 1 base, leaving 5 bases not matched to a gene. There are 16 residues in the CDR3. The V gene's germline CDR1 is SGHTA and CDR2 FQGNSA. Here the CDR3 DNA reads TGTGCCAGCAGCCCTCTGGGACAGGGGGCCAAAAACATTCAGTACTTC. The encoded protein is CASSPLGQGAKNIQYF.

This clonotype was seen a handful of times. The V and J genes are TRBV10-2 and TRBJ2-7; possibly TRBD1 for D (6 bases). Deletions cut 7 bases from V and 0 bases from J, with 13 bases between. Germline V gene data show CDR1 as WSHSY and CDR2 as SAAADI. The CDR3 extends over 14 amino acids. CDR3 sequence (DNA): TGCGCCAGCATTCCGGGACATAGCTCCTACGAGCAGTACTTC. It translates to CASIPGHSSYEQYF.

This chain joins TRBV12-3 or TRBV12-4 and TRBJ2-2, with 8 bases aligning to TRBD1. Trimming cost V 4 bases and J 4 bases; bases outside gene matches: 5. The CDR3 contains 15 residues. The DNA of the CDR3 is TGTGCCAGCAGTTCCGGACAGGGAGGCACCGGGGAGCTGTTTTTT. It translates to CASSSGQGGTGELFF.

This clonotype occurred many times. V usage is TRBV7-2 and J usage is TRBJ2-1, with D maybe TRBD2 (6 bases). In germline, CDR1 is SGHTA, CDR2 FQGNSA. This CDR3 comprises 13 residues. Trimming took off 3 bases at V and 7 bases at J, with 10 bases between the two ends. In nucleotides, the CDR3 is TGTGCCAGCAGCTTCGTCGGGAGTAATGAGCAGTTCTTC. Translated: CASSFVGSNEQFF.

This clonotype came up a few times. This chain uses TRBV24-1 with TRBJ2-2; 9 bases match TRBD1. The CDR3 covers 15 residues. Germline V lookup: CDR1 KGHDR, CDR2 SFDVKD. The ends lost 3 bases at V and 3 bases at J; junction bases unmatched: 1. CDR3 nucleotide sequence: TGTGCCACCAGTGATGGACAGGGGCACACCGGGGAGCTGTTTTTT. Protein sequence: CATSDGQGHTGELFF.

This clonotype was detected ten times or more. CDR3 DNA sequence: TGTGCCAGCTCTAGCGGGAGGGACAATGAGCAGTTCTTC. Protein product: CASSSGRDNEQFF. This sequence joins TRBV18 and TRBJ2-1; TRBD2 matches at 11 bases. Trimming removed 6 bases from V and 5 bases from J; junction bases left unmatched: 0. Germline CDR1 reads KGHSH; CDR2 reads LQKENI. CDR3 length: 13 residues.

This clonotype was found many times. V is TRBV20-1 and J is TRBJ2-2; D remains ambiguous. The CDR3 is made up of 13 amino acids. Germline V gene lookup returns CDR1 DFQATT and CDR2 SNEGSKA (reference sequence). Trimming left V 3 bases short and J 0 bases short, with 5 bases between. The CDR3 DNA reads TGCAGTGCTAGCAGGTCGAACACCGGGGAGCTGTTTTTT. Amino acids: CSASRSNTGELFF.

The table lists this clonotype with many counts. The rearrangement links TRBV5-1 to TRBJ2-1; 8 nucleotides agree with TRBD1. Losses at the gene ends were 8 bases for V and 7 bases for J; bases not matched to a gene: 11. Germline V CDR1 and CDR2: SGHRS, YFSETQ. The CDR3 sequence is 14 residues long. CDR3 region: CASAGTGPWNEQFF. The DNA of the CDR3 is TGCGCCAGTGCCGGGACAGGCCCTTGGAATGAGCAGTTCTTC.

The chain couples TRBV7-3 to TRBJ1-6; TRBD1 is a possible D gene (6 bases). Germline-derived CDR1 and CDR2 are SGHTA and FQGTGA. V shed 4 bases and J shed 4 bases, with 8 bases lying between them. This CDR3 is built from 14 residues. The CDR3 here is CASSSQGYNSPLHF. CDR3 coding DNA: TGTGCCAGCAGCTCTCAGGGGTATAATTCACCCCTCCACTTT.

Ten or more counts support this clonotype. The rearrangement uses TRBV30 and TRBJ1-1, with a tentative D call TRBD1 (6 bases). The CDR3 is 16 residues long. The V end was cut by 7 bases, the J end by 0 bases, with 21 bases between. Germline lookup yields CDR1 GTSNPN and CDR2 SVGIG (reference sequence). CDR3 in amino acids: CASRDTREKMNTEAFF. The CDR3 DNA reads as TGTGCCTCCCGGGACACCAGAGAGAAGATGAACACTGAAGCTTTCTTT.

This clonotype was found many times. This chain uses TRBV11-2 with TRBJ2-3, with 10 positions matching TRBD2. CDR1 SGHAT and CDR2 FQNNGV come from the germline V gene. This CDR3 contains 17 residues. V gave up 6 bases and J gave up 0 bases; unmatched junction bases: 9. The chain's CDR3 is CASRKWTSGKSTDTQYF. The CDR3 DNA reads as TGTGCCAGCAGAAAATGGACTAGCGGAAAGAGCACAGATACGCAGTATTTT.

In its sample, this clonotype was seen many times. The CDR3 region has the DNA TGCAGCGGGGATGAGCAGTTCTTC. Translation gives CSGDEQFF. This sequence joins TRBV29-1 and TRBJ2-1; D is unclear. Germline V gives CDR1 SQVTM, CDR2 ANQGSEA. The CDR3 runs to 8 residues. Between the trimmed V and J ends, which lost 7 bases and 8 bases, there was a span of 3 bases.